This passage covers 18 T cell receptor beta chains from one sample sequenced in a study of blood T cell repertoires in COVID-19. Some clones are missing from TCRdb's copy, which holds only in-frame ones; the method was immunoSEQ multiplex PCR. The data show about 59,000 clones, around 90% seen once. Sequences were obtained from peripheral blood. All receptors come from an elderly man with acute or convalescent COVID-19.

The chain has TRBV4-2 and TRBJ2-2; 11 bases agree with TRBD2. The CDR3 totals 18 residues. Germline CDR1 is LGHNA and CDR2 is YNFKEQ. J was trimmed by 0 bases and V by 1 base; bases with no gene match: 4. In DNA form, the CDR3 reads TGTGCCAGCAGCCAAGCAGTAGCGGGGGGGACGAACACCGGGGAGCTGTTTTTT. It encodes CASSQAVAGGTNTGELFF.

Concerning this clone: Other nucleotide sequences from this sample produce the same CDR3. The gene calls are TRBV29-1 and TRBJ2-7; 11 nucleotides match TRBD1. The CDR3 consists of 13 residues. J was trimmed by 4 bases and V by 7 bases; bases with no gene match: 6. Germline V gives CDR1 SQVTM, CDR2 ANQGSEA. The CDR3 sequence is CSGGQGGGYEQYF. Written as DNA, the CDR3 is TGCAGCGGGGGACAGGGGGGCGGTTACGAGCAGTACTTC.

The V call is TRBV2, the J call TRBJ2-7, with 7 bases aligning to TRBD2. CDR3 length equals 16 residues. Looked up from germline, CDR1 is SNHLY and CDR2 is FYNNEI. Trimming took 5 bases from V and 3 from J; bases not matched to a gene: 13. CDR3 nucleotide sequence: TGTGCCAGCAGTCCACCTGGGGGGGGACGGCGCTACGAGCAGTACTTC. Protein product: CASSPPGGGRRYEQYF.

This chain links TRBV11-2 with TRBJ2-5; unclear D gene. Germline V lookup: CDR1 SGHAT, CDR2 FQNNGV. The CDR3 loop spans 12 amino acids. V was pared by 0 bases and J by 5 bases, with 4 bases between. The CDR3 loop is CASSLDQETQYF. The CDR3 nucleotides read TGTGCCAGCAGCTTAGATCAGGAGACCCAGTACTTC.

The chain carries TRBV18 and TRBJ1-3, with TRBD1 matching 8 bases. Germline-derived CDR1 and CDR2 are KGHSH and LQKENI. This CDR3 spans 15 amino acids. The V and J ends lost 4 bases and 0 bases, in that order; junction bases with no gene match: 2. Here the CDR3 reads CASSLGTGSGNTIYF. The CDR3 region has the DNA TGTGCCAGCTCACTCGGGACAGGCTCTGGAAACACCATATATTTT.

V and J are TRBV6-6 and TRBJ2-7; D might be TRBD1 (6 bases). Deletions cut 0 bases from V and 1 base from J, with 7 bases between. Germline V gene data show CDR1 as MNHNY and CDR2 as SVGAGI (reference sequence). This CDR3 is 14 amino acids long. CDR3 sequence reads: CASSYSGQSYEQYF. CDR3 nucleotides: TGTGCCAGCAGTTACTCTGGACAGTCCTACGAGCAGTACTTC.

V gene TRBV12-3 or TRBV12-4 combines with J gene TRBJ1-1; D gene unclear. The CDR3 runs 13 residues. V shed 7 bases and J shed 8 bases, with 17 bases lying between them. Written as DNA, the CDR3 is TGTGCCAGCAACTTAGGTCCCGGCGGGGAAGCTTTCTTT. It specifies CASNLGPGGEAFF.

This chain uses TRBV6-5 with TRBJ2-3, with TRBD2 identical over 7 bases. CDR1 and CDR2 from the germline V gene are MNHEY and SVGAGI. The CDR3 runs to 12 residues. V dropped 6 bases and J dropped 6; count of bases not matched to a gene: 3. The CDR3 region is CASRSGGDTQYF. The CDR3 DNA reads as TGTGCCAGCAGATCCGGGGGGGATACGCAGTATTTT.

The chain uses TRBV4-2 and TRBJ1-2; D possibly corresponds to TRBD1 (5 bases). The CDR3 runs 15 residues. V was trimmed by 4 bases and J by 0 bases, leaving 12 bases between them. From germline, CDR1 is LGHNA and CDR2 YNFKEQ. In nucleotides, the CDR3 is TGTGCCAGCAGCCTCGGACACATAGCTAACTATGGCTACACCTTC. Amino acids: CASSLGHIANYGYTF.

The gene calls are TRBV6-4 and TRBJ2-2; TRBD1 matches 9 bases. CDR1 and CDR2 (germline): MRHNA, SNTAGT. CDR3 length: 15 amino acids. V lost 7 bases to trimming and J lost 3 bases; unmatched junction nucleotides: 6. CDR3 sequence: CASTPGQGYTGELFF. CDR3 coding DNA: TGTGCCAGCACCCCGGGACAGGGTTACACCGGGGAGCTGTTTTTT.

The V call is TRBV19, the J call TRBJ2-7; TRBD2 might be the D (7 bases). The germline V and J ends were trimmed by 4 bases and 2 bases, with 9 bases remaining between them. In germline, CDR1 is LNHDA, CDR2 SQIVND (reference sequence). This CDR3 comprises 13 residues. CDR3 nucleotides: TGTGCCAGTAGTAGGGGGGGGCCCTACGAGCAGTACTTC. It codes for CASSRGGPYEQYF. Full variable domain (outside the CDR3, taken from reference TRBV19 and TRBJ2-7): DGGITQSPKYLFRKEGQNVTLSCEQNLNHDAMYWYRQDPGQGLRLIYYSQIVNDFQKGDIAEGYSVSREKKESFPLTVTSAQKNPTAFYLCASSRGGPYEQYFGPGTRLTVT.

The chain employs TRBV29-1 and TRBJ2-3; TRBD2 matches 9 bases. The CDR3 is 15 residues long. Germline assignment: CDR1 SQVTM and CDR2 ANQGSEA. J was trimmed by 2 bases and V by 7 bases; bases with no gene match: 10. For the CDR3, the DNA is TGCAGCGGCGCGGGAGGGCAGGGAAACACAGATACGCAGTATTTT. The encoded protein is CSGAGGQGNTDTQYF.

The CDR3 spells CASSSTPGQGYEQYF. Here the CDR3 DNA reads TGCGCCAGCAGCTCGACGCCGGGACAGGGCTACGAGCAGTACTTC. The chain is built from TRBV5-1 and TRBJ2-7, with 9 bases fitting TRBD1. V gave up 3 bases and J gave up 3 bases; unmatched junction bases: 7. Germline V lookup: CDR1 SGHRS, CDR2 YFSETQ. The CDR3 is made up of 15 amino acids.

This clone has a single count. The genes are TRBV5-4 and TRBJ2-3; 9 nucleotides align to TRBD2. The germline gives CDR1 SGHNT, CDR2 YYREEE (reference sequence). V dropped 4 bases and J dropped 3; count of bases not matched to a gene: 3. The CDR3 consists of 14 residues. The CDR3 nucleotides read TGTGCCAGCAGCAAAGGACTAGCGACAGATACGCAGTATTTT. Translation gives CASSKGLATDTQYF.

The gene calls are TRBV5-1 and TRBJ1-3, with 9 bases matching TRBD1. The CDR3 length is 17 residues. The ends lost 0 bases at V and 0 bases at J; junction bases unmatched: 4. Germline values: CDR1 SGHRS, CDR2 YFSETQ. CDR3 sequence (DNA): TGCGCCAGCAGCTTGGGGACAGGGGCGACCTCTGGAAACACCATATATTTT. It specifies CASSLGTGATSGNTIYF. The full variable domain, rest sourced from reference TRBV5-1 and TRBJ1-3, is KAGVTQTPRYLIKTRGQQVTLSCSPISGHRSVSWYQQTPGQGLQFLFEYFSETQRNKGNFPGRFSGRQFSNSRSEMNVSTLELGDSALYLCASSLGTGATSGNTIYFGEGSWLTVV.

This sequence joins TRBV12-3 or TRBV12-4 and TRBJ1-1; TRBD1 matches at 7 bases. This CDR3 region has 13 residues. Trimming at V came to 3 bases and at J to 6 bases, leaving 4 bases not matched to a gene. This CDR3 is CASSFGTAPEAFF. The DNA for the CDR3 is TGTGCCAGCAGTTTCGGGACAGCTCCTGAAGCTTTCTTT.

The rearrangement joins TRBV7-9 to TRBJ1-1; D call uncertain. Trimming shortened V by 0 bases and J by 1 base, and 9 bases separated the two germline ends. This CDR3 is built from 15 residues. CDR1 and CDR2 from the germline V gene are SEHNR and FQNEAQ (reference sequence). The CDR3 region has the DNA TGTGCCAGCAGCTTAGCGCAGGCAGCGAACACTGAAGCTTTCTTT. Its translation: CASSLAQAANTEAFF.

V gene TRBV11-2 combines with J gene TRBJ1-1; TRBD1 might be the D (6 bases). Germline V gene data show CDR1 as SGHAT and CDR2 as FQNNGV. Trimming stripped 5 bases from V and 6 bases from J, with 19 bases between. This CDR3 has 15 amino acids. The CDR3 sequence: CASSTNRVGAPEAFF. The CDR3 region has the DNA TGTGCCAGCAGCACAAACAGGGTAGGTGCCCCTGAAGCTTTCTTT.